What follows are 10 T cell receptor beta chains derived from one specimen sequenced in a study of T cell changes during pregnancy in multiple sclerosis. Sequenced by immunoSEQ multiplex PCR; TCRdb stores in-frame clones only, minus some. This sample has 30,000 or so clones; 80% to 90% occur once, and the top ten carry under 12%. The sample was CD8+ T cells from peripheral blood mononuclear cells, taken in the second trimester of pregnancy. The origin of the receptors is a female donor with multiple sclerosis, enrolled in a pregnancy study.

The chain couples TRBV20-1 to TRBJ2-5; weak D call: TRBD2 (5 bases). The end of the DNA is better explained by TRBJ2-7, so the J call may be wrong. The CDR3 runs to 10 residues. CDR1 DFQATT and CDR2 SNEGSKA come from the germline V gene (reference sequence). The CDR3 reads CSARRNEQYF. The CDR3 DNA reads as TGCAGTGCACGGAGGAACGAGCAGTACTTC.

The chain has TRBV10-2 and TRBJ1-2, with 8 bases aligning to TRBD1. V shed 5 bases, J shed 7 bases, and the junction held 6 bases outside the gene matches. Germline V gene sequence: CDR1 WSHSY, CDR2 SAAADI. The CDR3 runs 13 residues. CDR3 region: CASSNRGGIGYTF. The CDR3 nucleotides are TGCGCCAGCAGTAACAGGGGGGGTATTGGCTACACCTTC.

The count of this clone is one. The rearrangement joins TRBV5-1 to TRBJ1-2; D uncertain. Germline values: CDR1 SGHRS, CDR2 YFSETQ. The CDR3 has 15 amino acids. Trimming removed 0 bases at V and 1 base at J, with 10 bases between. The chain's CDR3 is CASSLVGEINYGYTF. The CDR3 nucleotides are TGCGCCAGCAGCTTGGTTGGAGAAATTAACTATGGCTACACCTTC.

This clone was found once. The chain couples TRBV28 to TRBJ2-2; 11 nucleotides match TRBD1. CDR1 MDHEN and CDR2 SYDVKM come from the germline V gene. J was trimmed by 7 bases and V by 3 bases; bases with no gene match: 4. CDR3 size: 15 residues. The chain's CDR3 is CASSFRDRGFGELFF. The CDR3 DNA reads TGTGCCAGCAGTTTCCGGGACAGGGGGTTCGGGGAGCTGTTTTTT.

CDR3 residues: CASSSREGANSYEQYF. CDR3 nucleotides: TGTGCCAGCAGCTCCCGAGAGGGAGCGAACTCCTACGAGCAGTACTTC. The chain links TRBV9 to TRBJ2-7; D perhaps matches TRBD2 (5 bases). Germline CDR1 and CDR2: SGDLS and YYNGEE. V dropped 4 bases and J dropped 0 bases, with 17 bases sitting between them. The CDR3 length is 16 residues.

Only one count was recorded for this clone. This chain joins TRBV7-8 and TRBJ2-3, with 9 positions matching TRBD1. The CDR3 length is 19 residues. Germline V gene lookup returns CDR1 SGHVS and CDR2 FQNEAQ. With V trimmed by 4 bases and J by 3 bases, 17 bases remained unmatched. This CDR3 reads CASSSLLGTGTLKTDTQYF. CDR3 nucleotide sequence: TGTGCCAGCAGCTCCCTCCTTGGGACAGGGACCTTGAAGACAGATACGCAGTATTTT.

The rearrangement uses TRBV6-5 and TRBJ1-2, with D maybe TRBD1 (5 bases). V was clipped by 4 bases and J by 7 bases, with 19 bases between them. Germline loops: CDR1 MNHEY, CDR2 SVGAGI. The CDR3 extends over 15 amino acids. The CDR3 is CASSSPRARGSGYTF. The CDR3 region has the DNA TGTGCCAGCAGTTCTCCCAGGGCGCGGGGGAGTGGCTACACCTTC.

This clone is categorized as medium-sized (0.01 to 0.1%). The DNA for the CDR3 is TGTGCCAGCAGTGGGGACAGGGAGGCTCAGCCCCAGCATTTT. This sequence encodes CASSGDREAQPQHF. The chain employs TRBV6-1 and TRBJ1-5, with 9 bases aligning to TRBD1. The germline V gene has CDR1 MNHNS and CDR2 SASEGT. The junction had 4 bases not matched to a gene; V was cut back by 4 bases and J by 6 bases. The CDR3 is 14 residues long.

The rearrangement uses TRBV7-9 and TRBJ2-2, with D possibly being TRBD2 (6 bases). Germline lookup yields CDR1 SEHNR and CDR2 FQNEAQ (reference sequence). Trimming took 1 base from V and 10 from J, leaving 10 bases between them. This CDR3 region has 13 residues. The CDR3 here is CASSLGSGEELFF. CDR3 nucleotide sequence: TGTGCCAGCAGCTTAGGTTCGGGAGAGGAGCTGTTTTTT.

The chain carries TRBV6-4 and TRBJ1-2, with 11 nucleotides matching TRBD1. The CDR3 contains 14 residues. Germline values: CDR1 MRHNA, CDR2 SNTAGT. The V gene end was trimmed by 4 bases and the J gene end by 4 bases; junction bases not matched to a gene: 2. The CDR3 DNA reads TGTGCCAGCAGTGGGACAGGGGGCGGCTATGGCTACACCTTC. This translates into CASSGTGGGYGYTF.